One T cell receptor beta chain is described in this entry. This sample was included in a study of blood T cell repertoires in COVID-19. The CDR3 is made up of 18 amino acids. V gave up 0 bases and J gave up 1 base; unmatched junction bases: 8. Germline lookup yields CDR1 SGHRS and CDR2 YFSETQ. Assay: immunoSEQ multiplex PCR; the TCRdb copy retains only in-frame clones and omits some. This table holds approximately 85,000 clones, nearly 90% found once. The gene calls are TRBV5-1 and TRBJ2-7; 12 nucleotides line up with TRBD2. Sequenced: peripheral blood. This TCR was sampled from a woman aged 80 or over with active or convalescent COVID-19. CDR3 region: CASSLERTSGMGSYEQYF. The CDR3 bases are TGCGCCAGCAGCTTGGAAAGGACTAGCGGGATGGGATCCTACGAGCAGTACTTC.